Sequencing of this TCR beta chain was carried out in a study of T cells after somatic rescue of genetic block. This table comes from immunoSEQ multiplex PCR, and its TCRdb copy is limited to in-frame clones, with some not included. This table holds about 11,000 clones, approximately 74% found once. This clonotype was obtained from a boy between 5 and 17 years old. The sample taken for sequencing was peripheral blood mononuclear cells (PBMCs).

CDR3 region: CATSREMPYQETQYF. In nucleotides, the CDR3 is TGTGCCACCAGCAGAGAAATGCCGTACCAAGAGACCCAGTACTTC. This chain uses TRBV15 with TRBJ2-5, with D uncertain. Trimming cost V 0 bases and J 0 bases, with 8 bases left between them. This CDR3 comprises 15 residues. Germline V gene sequence: CDR1 LNHNV, CDR2 YYDKDF (reference sequence).